A single sample is the source of the 28 T cell receptor beta chains below, sequenced in a study of vaccination and CD4 T cells after COVID-19. The assay that was used to sequence DNA from cultured CD4+ T cells was the Oncomine TCR Beta short-read assay. MiXCR was run by TCRdb on the PCR reads, yielding one entry per CDR3 protein. This repertoire shows over 10,000 distinct CDR3 sequences, approximately 75% found once; its top ten account for roughly 28%. Indicated treatment: roughly 11-day PBMC culture with coronavirus spike peptide pools or control peptides (ViraFEST assay). Their target antigens are unknown. The sequenced sample consisted of CD4+ T cells from blood, cultured in vitro. The receptors derive from a human donor who had recovered from COVID-19.

This sequence joins TRBV6-5 and TRBJ2-3; 8 bases map to TRBD2. Trimming at V came to 2 bases and at J to 6 bases, leaving 10 bases not matched to a gene. Germline CDR1 reads MNHEY; CDR2 reads SVGAGI. The CDR3 covers 16 residues. This CDR3 is CASSYGITSGGDTQYF. DNA for the CDR3: TGTGCCAGCAGTTACGGTATAACTAGCGGAGGGGATACGCAGTATTTT.

The CDR3 region is CASSLGLRHYEQYF. The CDR3 coding sequence is TGTGCCAGTTCCCTGGGACTCCGACACTACGAGCAGTACTTC. The rearrangement uses TRBV6-2 or TRBV6-3 and TRBJ2-7; D possibly corresponds to TRBD2 (6 bases). V shed 9 bases and J shed 3 bases, with 18 bases lying between them. CDR3 length: 14 residues. Germline CDR1 is MNHEY and CDR2 is SVGEGT.

The rearrangement joins TRBV6-1 to TRBJ2-3, with D possibly being TRBD2 (6 bases). CDR1 is MNHNS, CDR2 SASEGT, per germline. Trimming shortened V by 6 bases and J by 2 bases, and 15 bases separated the two germline ends. This CDR3 has 15 amino acids. The CDR3 DNA sequence: TGTGCCAGCAGCCCGACTAGGGCCTCCACAGATACGCAGTATTTT. Its protein is CASSPTRASTDTQYF.

This clonotype was recorded only once. The chain uses TRBV19 and TRBJ2-1; 12 bases match TRBD2. The trim removed 5 bases at V and 8 bases at J, leaving 25 bases unmatched. Germline V gives CDR1 LNHDA, CDR2 SQIVND (reference sequence). The CDR3 is 21 residues long. CDR3: CASSPGGLAGRGTRFNDEQFF. The CDR3 DNA is TGTGCCAGTAGTCCCGGAGGACTAGCGGGAAGAGGTACTAGGTTTAACGATGAGCAGTTCTTC.

This chain joins TRBV20-1 and TRBJ2-3; 7 nucleotides align to TRBD2. Looked up from germline, CDR1 is DFQATT and CDR2 is SNEGSKA (reference sequence). V shed 8 bases and J 1 base; nucleotides not matched to a gene: 6. This CDR3 has 13 amino acids. CDR3 coding DNA: TGCAGTCTGGGGGGAGGGGGCACAGATACGCAGTATTTT. Translated, it gives CSLGGGGTDTQYF.

This clonotype was observed once. The V and J genes are TRBV24-1 and TRBJ1-2; D not resolved. Germline V gene sequence: CDR1 KGHDR, CDR2 SFDVKD. CDR3 size: 13 residues. The ends were cut back, 1 base at V and 6 bases at J, with 8 bases in the middle. CDR3 DNA: TGTGCCACCAGTGATTTTGCCCAGGATGGCTACACCTTC. Protein product: CATSDFAQDGYTF.

The chain is built from TRBV21-1 and TRBJ2-2. TRBV21-1 is tagged as a pseudogene. The length of the CDR3 is 14 residues. CDR3 region: CASSNEDLRGELFF. CDR3 in DNA: TGTGCCAGCAGCAACGAGGACCTAAGAGGGGAGCTGTTTTTT.

This chain uses TRBV24-1 with TRBJ1-2; TRBD1 matches at 9 bases. The CDR3 is 15 amino acids. The germline V gene has CDR1 KGHDR and CDR2 SFDVKD. V dropped 4 bases and J dropped 4; count of bases not matched to a gene: 6. The CDR3: CATSDYGTGIYGYTF. The CDR3 coding sequence is TGTGCCACCAGTGACTATGGGACAGGGATCTATGGCTACACCTTC.

The genes are TRBV6-1 and TRBJ1-2; D remains unclear. This CDR3 spans 17 amino acids. Germline V lookup: CDR1 MNHNS, CDR2 SASEGT. Trimming shortened V by 2 bases and J by 2 bases, and 18 bases separated the two germline ends. The CDR3 bases are TGTGCCAGCAGTGAATCGGGTTGGGGTTCCTCGAACTATGGCTACACCTTC. Amino acids: CASSESGWGSSNYGYTF.

This chain links TRBV20-1 with TRBJ2-5; D ambiguous. The CDR3 is 15 residues long. In germline, CDR1 is DFQATT, CDR2 SNEGSKA (reference sequence). Trimming pared 1 base from V and 5 bases from J, leaving 17 bases between. The CDR3 DNA follows: TGCAGTGCTAGAGCGGTGGGGTCACCTGGGGAGACCCAGTACTTC. This gives the protein CSARAVGSPGETQYF.

The chain links TRBV28 to TRBJ1-5; D gene unclear. Deletions cut 6 bases from V and 7 bases from J, with 16 bases between. There are 14 residues in the CDR3. CDR1 is MDHEN and CDR2 is SYDVKM in the germline V gene. The DNA of the CDR3 is TGTGCCAGCAGCCCGCGCGGGCGACGGCAGCCCCAGCATTTT. Its protein product is CASSPRGRRQPQHF.

The rearrangement links TRBV15 to TRBJ1-1; TRBD1 is a possible D gene (6 bases). Per germline, CDR1 LNHNV and CDR2 YYDKDF (reference sequence). Trimming pared 0 bases from V and 3 bases from J, leaving 20 bases between. This CDR3 is built from 18 residues. DNA of the CDR3: TGTGCCACCAGCAGAGATAACCCTCTTCGGGAGGGGGACACTGAAGCTTTCTTT. Translated, it gives CATSRDNPLREGDTEAFF. The complete variable domain, with remaining parts taken from reference TRBV15 and TRBJ1-1, reads DAMVIQNPRYQVTQFGKPVTLSCSQTLNHNVMYWYQQKSSQAPKLLFHYYDKDFNNEADTPDNFQSRRPNTSFCFLDIRSPGLGDTAMYLCATSRDNPLREGDTEAFFGQGTRLTVV.

The chain uses TRBV6-1 and TRBJ1-1, with no clear D. The CDR3 is 12 amino acids. The V gene's germline CDR1 is MNHNS and CDR2 SASEGT. Trimming shortened V by 7 bases and J by 1 base, and 7 bases separated the two germline ends. In DNA, the CDR3 is TGTGCCAGCATCCGCGGGAACACTGAAGCTTTCTTT. Its translation: CASIRGNTEAFF.

The rearrangement uses TRBV6-2 or TRBV6-3 and TRBJ2-5; TRBD2 might be the D (5 bases). The V end lost 2 bases, the J end lost 5 bases, and 12 bases lay between the germline ends. Germline-derived CDR1 and CDR2 are MNHEY and SVGEGT. The CDR3 has 14 residues. CDR3 coding DNA: TGTGCCAGCAGTTACCGGCCTAGCCGGGAGACCCAGTACTTC. As protein: CASSYRPSRETQYF.

Points on this clonotype: One end of the junction does not line up with germline, which may come from a read error. This chain joins TRBV28 and TRBJ1-2; 8 nucleotides line up with TRBD1. The CDR3 contains 12 residues. CDR1 and CDR2 from the germline V gene are MDHEN and SYDVKM. This CDR3 is CASSLPRQGFFF. The DNA of the CDR3 is TGTGCCAGCAGTTTGCCGAGACAGGGGTTCTTTTTC.

This clonotype was seen only a few times. The chain recombines TRBV6-5 with TRBJ2-5; D remains ambiguous. Between the trimmed V and J ends, which lost 1 base and 5 bases, there was a span of 2 bases. Per the germline V gene, CDR1 is MNHEY and CDR2 is SVGAGI. The CDR3 is made up of 11 amino acids. The CDR3 coding sequence is TGTGCCAGCAGTTACTTGGAGACCCAGTACTTC. It is translated as CASSYLETQYF.

The V call is TRBV6-1, the J call TRBJ1-1; D remains unclear. The CDR3 has 14 amino acids. With 1 base removed from V and 0 bases from J, the gap between germline ends came to 6 bases. Looked up from germline, CDR1 is MNHNS and CDR2 is SASEGT. CDR3: CASSEDLVNTEAFF. For the CDR3, the DNA is TGTGCCAGCAGTGAAGATTTGGTGAACACTGAAGCTTTCTTT.

This clonotype was observed once. DNA of the CDR3: TGTGCCTGGAGTGCCGGGACTGTCACCGGGGAGCTGTTTTTT. Translation gives CAWSAGTVTGELFF. The chain carries TRBV30 and TRBJ2-2; TRBD2 might be the D (6 bases). This CDR3 is 14 amino acids long. Germline CDR1 is GTSNPN and CDR2 is SVGIG (reference sequence). The V gene lost 1 base and the J gene lost 4 bases, with 10 bases spanning the gap.

This rearrangement joins TRBV12-3 or TRBV12-4 to TRBJ1-5; D is perhaps TRBD1 (6 bases). The V end lost 2 bases, the J end lost 7 bases, and 18 bases lay between the germline ends. The CDR3 has 16 residues. The CDR3 sequence is CASSLSGGRGEQPQHF. CDR3 nucleotide sequence: TGTGCCAGCAGTTTATCTGGGGGCAGGGGTGAGCAGCCCCAGCATTTT.

This sequence joins TRBV27 and TRBJ2-2; 7 bases are shared with TRBD2. The length of the CDR3 is 16 residues. Germline assignment: CDR1 MNHEY and CDR2 SMNVEV (reference sequence). With 0 bases clipped from V and 1 base from J, the junction kept 2 bases outside the gene matches. Here the CDR3 DNA reads TGTGCCAGCAGTTTATCCGGGGGGTGGAACACCGGGGAGCTGTTTTTT. Residues: CASSLSGGWNTGELFF.

The chain joins TRBV20-1 to TRBJ2-5; a possible D gene is TRBD2 (6 bases). CDR1 and CDR2 (germline): DFQATT, SNEGSKA (reference sequence). The CDR3 spans 15 residues. Deletions cut 5 bases from V and 0 bases from J, with 16 bases between. CDR3: CSAYRGGGYQETQYF. For the CDR3, the DNA is TGCAGTGCTTACCGCGGAGGAGGGTACCAAGAGACCCAGTACTTC.

The J gene is TRBJ1-6, the V gene TRBV6-1; 10 positions match TRBD1. Germline CDR1 MNHNS, CDR2 SASEGT. CDR3 size: 13 residues. With V trimmed by 7 bases and J by 7 bases, 1 base remained unmatched. Here the CDR3 DNA reads TGTGCCAGCACGGGACAGGGGAATTCACCCCTCCACTTT. Residues: CASTGQGNSPLHF.

The V and J genes are TRBV30 and TRBJ2-1; 8 positions match TRBD1. The end of the DNA fits TRBJ2-7 better, so the J call may be wrong. Germline CDR1 GTSNPN, CDR2 SVGIG (reference sequence). The CDR3 is 13 residues long. CDR3: CAWRPTGVHEQYF. The CDR3 coding sequence is TGTGCCTGGAGACCGACAGGGGTCCACGAGCAGTACTTC.

The CDR3 sequence: CASSRTGVSSYEQYF. The DNA of the CDR3 is TGTGCCAGCAGTCGTACAGGGGTGAGTTCCTACGAGCAGTACTTC. This chain links TRBV6-1 with TRBJ2-7; 7 bases fit TRBD1. The CDR3 consists of 15 residues. CDR1 is MNHNS, CDR2 SASEGT, per germline. V shed 5 bases, J shed 1 base, and the junction held 8 bases outside the gene matches.

A single count supports this clonotype. V is TRBV20-1 and J is TRBJ2-1; D is perhaps TRBD2 (5 bases). Per germline, CDR1 DFQATT and CDR2 SNEGSKA (reference sequence). Trimming cost V 3 bases and J 10 bases, with 22 bases left between them. The CDR3 consists of 15 residues. This CDR3 is CSARSPSRRRGEQFF. In nucleotides, the CDR3 is TGCAGTGCTAGGTCGCCTAGCAGGAGACGGGGAGAGCAGTTCTTC.

This clonotype was observed a handful of times. The chain is built from TRBV7-6 and TRBJ2-5; the D gene is possibly TRBD2 (6 bases). CDR1 is SGHVS, CDR2 FNYEAQ, per germline. The CDR3 has 16 amino acids. V was trimmed by 1 base and J by 1 base, leaving 13 bases between them. The CDR3 region is CASSLVGAGPQETQYF. CDR3 in DNA: TGTGCCAGCAGCTTAGTTGGGGCGGGGCCCCAAGAGACCCAGTACTTC.

V is TRBV19 and J is TRBJ2-7, with D perhaps matching TRBD2 (6 bases). Germline V CDR1 and CDR2: LNHDA, SQIVND (reference sequence). This CDR3 contains 14 residues. The V end lost 5 bases, the J end lost 2 bases, and 13 bases lay between the germline ends. CDR3 protein: CASSATTRTYEQYF. In DNA form, the CDR3 reads TGTGCCAGTAGTGCTACGACTAGAACCTACGAGCAGTACTTC.

The chain is built from TRBV12-3 or TRBV12-4 and TRBJ1-2; TRBD1 matches 7 bases. This CDR3 has 15 amino acids. Germline trimming cut 0 bases from V and 4 bases from J; bases unmatched to any gene: 5. The CDR3 region is CASSLAPGTVYGYTF. CDR3 nucleotide sequence: TGTGCCAGCAGTTTAGCCCCCGGGACAGTCTATGGCTACACCTTC.